This T cell receptor (beta chain) was sequenced in a study of T cell changes during pregnancy in multiple sclerosis. Some clones are missing from TCRdb's copy, which holds only in-frame ones; the method was immunoSEQ multiplex PCR. This sample has 45,000 to 65,000 clones, with around 90% found just once. This CDR3 is 13 amino acids long. Germline CDR1 is GTSNPN and CDR2 is SVGIG (reference sequence). V was clipped by 5 bases and J by 6 bases; unmatched bases: 4. V usage is TRBV30 and J usage is TRBJ1-5; 10 nucleotides line up with TRBD1. The sequencing here drew on CD4+ T cells from peripheral blood mononuclear cells, taken in the second trimester of pregnancy. The TCR was taken from a female donor with multiple sclerosis, enrolled in a pregnancy study. This CDR3 is CAWAGTGVQPQHF. CDR3 nucleotides: TGTGCCTGGGCCGGGACAGGGGTTCAGCCCCAGCATTTT.